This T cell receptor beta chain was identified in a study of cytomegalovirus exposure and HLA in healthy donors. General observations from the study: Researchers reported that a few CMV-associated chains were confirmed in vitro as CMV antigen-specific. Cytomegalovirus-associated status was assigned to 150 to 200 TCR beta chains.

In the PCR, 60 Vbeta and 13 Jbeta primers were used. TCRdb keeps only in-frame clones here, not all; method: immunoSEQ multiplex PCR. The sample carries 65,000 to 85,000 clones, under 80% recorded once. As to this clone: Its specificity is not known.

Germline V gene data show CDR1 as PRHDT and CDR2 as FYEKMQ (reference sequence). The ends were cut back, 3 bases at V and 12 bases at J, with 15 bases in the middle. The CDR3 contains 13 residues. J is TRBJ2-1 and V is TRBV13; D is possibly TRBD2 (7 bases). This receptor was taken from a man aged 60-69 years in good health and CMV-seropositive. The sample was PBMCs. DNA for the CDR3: TGTGCCAGCAGCTTTGGGGGGGGGCTCCTGCAGTTCTTC. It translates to CASSFGGGLLQFF.